This is a list of T cell receptor beta chains from one sample in a study of glioma-infiltrating T cells. TCRdb re-called the multiplex PCR reads with MiXCR, one entry per CDR3 protein. The data show around 190,000 distinct CDR3 sequences, roughly 32% seen once. Sequenced input: glioma tissue, nonneoplastic brain tissue, or PBMCs (not recorded which). The receptor set was obtained from a human donor with low-grade glioma or glioblastoma, undergoing nonglioma brain surgery, or in good health (not recorded which). The CDR3 runs from the conserved cysteine through the conserved F or W. The order of the fields is D gene, V gene, clone size, J gene, CDR3 protein, CDR3 DNA. The D gene is left open where the match is weak. A row's size may be missing; if present it is once, few, many or a size class.

D: TRBD2
V: TRBV20-1
size: NA
J: TRBJ2-1
CDR3: CSAPPSGRYRETQFF
DNA: TGCAGTGCTCCACCTAGCGGGAGATACCGAGAGACCCAGTTCTTC

D: NA
V: TRBV3-1
size: few
J: TRBJ2-1
CDR3: CASSQETGNQFF
DNA: TGTGCCAGCAGCCAAGAGACTGGTAACCAGTTCTTC

D: TRBD2
V: TRBV4-1
size: many
J: TRBJ2-1
CDR3: CASSLLAGAGNEQFF
DNA: TGCGCCAGCAGCCTACTAGCGGGAGCGGGGAATGAGCAGTTCTTC

D: NA
V: TRBV7-9
size: many
J: TRBJ2-7
CDR3: CASSPDSNYEQYF
DNA: TGTGCCAGCAGCCCAGACTCGAACTACGAGCAGTACTTC

D: NA
V: TRBV5-4
size: many
J: TRBJ2-5
CDR3: CASSSRTASQETQYF
DNA: TGTGCCAGCAGCTCCCGGACAGCGAGCCAAGAGACCCAGTACTTC

D: NA
V: TRBV20-1
size: many
J: TRBJ2-1
CDR3: CSARDGEREQFF
DNA: TGCAGTGCTAGAGATGGGGAGCGTGAGCAGTTCTTC

D: TRBD1
V: TRBV24-1
size: many
J: TRBJ1-2
CDR3: CATSDGRTGSNYGYTF
DNA: TGTGCCACCAGTGATGGGAGGACAGGGAGCAACTATGGCTACACCTTC

D: NA
V: TRBV10-3
size: few
J: TRBJ2-2
CDR3: CAIGQGGGRALGTGELFF
DNA: TGTGCCATTGGACAGGGAGGCGGGAGGGCCCTCGGCACCGGGGAGCTGTTTTTT

D: TRBD2
V: TRBV7-6
size: NA
J: TRBJ2-1
CDR3: CASSLGRLGLAGVTGSYNEQFF
DNA: TGTGCCAGCAGCTTAGGGAGACTAGGACTAGCGGGAGTTACCGGCTCCTACAATGAGCAGTTCTTC

D: NA
V: TRBV7-9
size: many
J: TRBJ1-2
CDR3: CASSLAEVGGYTF
DNA: TGTGCCAGCAGCTTAGCTGAGGTTGGTGGCTACACCTTC

D: NA
V: TRBV27
size: NA
J: TRBJ2-1
CDR3: CASSLSRAGGSYNEQFF
DNA: TGTGCCAGCAGTTTATCTAGGGCAGGGGGGTCCTACAATGAGCAGTTCTTC

D: NA
V: TRBV7-2
size: NA
J: TRBJ2-3
CDR3: CASSSLLPTRGKRYTQYF
DNA: TGTGCCAGCAGCTCCCTTCTGCCGACTAGAGGGAAAAGGTATACGCAGTATTTT

D: TRBD2
V: TRBV6-4
size: NA
J: TRBJ2-1
CDR3: CASSAQTSGRMGEQFF
DNA: TGTGCCAGCAGTGCCCAAACTAGCGGGAGAATGGGTGAGCAGTTCTTC

D: TRBD2
V: TRBV24-1
size: many
J: TRBJ2-1
CDR3: CATNKDNLAEPSYNEQFF
DNA: TGTGCCACCAATAAGGATAACCTAGCGGAGCCCTCCTACAATGAGCAGTTCTTC

D: NA
V: TRBV6-2/TRBV6-3
size: NA
J: TRBJ1-2
CDR3: CASSLGGAQSYGYTF
DNA: TGTGCCAGCAGTCTAGGGGGGGCGCAGAGCTATGGCTACACCTTC

D: TRBD2
V: TRBV10-3
size: once
J: TRBJ2-1
CDR3: CATSTSWRGNEQFF
DNA: TGTGCCACCTCGACTAGCTGGAGAGGGAATGAGCAGTTCTTC

D: TRBD2
V: TRBV7-3
size: NA
J: TRBJ2-3
CDR3: CASSPGGGRADTQYF
DNA: TGTGCCAGCAGCCCCGGAGGCGGGAGGGCAGATACGCAGTATTTT

D: NA
V: TRBV9
size: NA
J: TRBJ2-7
CDR3: CASSYRQGGAYEQYF
DNA: TGTGCCAGCAGCTATCGACAGGGAGGGGCTTACGAGCAGTACTTC

D: TRBD1
V: TRBV4-1
size: many
J: TRBJ1-5
CDR3: CASSQDPGQPYQPQHF
DNA: TGCGCCAGCAGCCAAGACCCGGGACAGCCTTATCAGCCCCAGCATTTT

D: NA
V: TRBV3-1
size: many
J: TRBJ2-3
CDR3: CASSQELVNTQYF
DNA: TGTGCCAGCAGCCAAGAGTTGGTAAATACGCAGTATTTT

D: NA
V: TRBV9
size: NA
J: TRBJ2-5
CDR3: CASSVAGTPGETQYF
DNA: TGTGCCAGCAGCGTAGCTGGGACCCCGGGAGAGACCCAGTACTTC

D: NA
V: TRBV2
size: many
J: TRBJ1-2
CDR3: CASTYASGARGYTF
DNA: TGTGCCAGCACCTACGCCAGCGGAGCGAGGGGCTACACCTTC

D: TRBD2
V: TRBV7-9
size: NA
J: TRBJ2-1
CDR3: CASSFRAGAREQFF
DNA: TGTGCCAGCAGCTTTAGAGCGGGGGCAAGAGAGCAGTTCTTC

D: NA
V: TRBV19
size: many
J: TRBJ2-1
CDR3: CASSPGGAGNEQFF
DNA: TGTGCCAGTAGCCCAGGGGGGGCGGGAAATGAGCAGTTCTTC

D: NA
V: TRBV6-2/TRBV6-3
size: many
J: TRBJ2-1
CDR3: CASSFAEDRSSYNEQFF
DNA: TGTGCCAGCAGTTTTGCGGAGGACCGTAGCTCCTACAATGAGCAGTTCTTC

D: TRBD1
V: TRBV6-1
size: many
J: TRBJ2-2
CDR3: CASRRFGQGKGGELFF
DNA: TGTGCCAGCAGGAGATTCGGACAGGGAAAGGGCGGGGAGCTGTTTTTT

D: TRBD2
V: TRBV4-3
size: NA
J: TRBJ2-6
CDR3: CASSSSSGRGAGANVLTF
DNA: TGCGCCAGCAGCAGCTCTAGCGGGAGAGGAGCTGGGGCCAACGTCCTGACTTTC

D: TRBD1
V: TRBV19
size: many
J: TRBJ1-1
CDR3: CASSSTTGGHTEAFF
DNA: TGTGCCAGTAGTTCGACGACAGGGGGCCACACTGAAGCTTTCTTT

D: NA
V: TRBV9
size: NA
J: TRBJ1-2
CDR3: CASSVDQQTYGYTF
DNA: TGTGCCAGCAGCGTAGACCAACAGACCTATGGCTACACCTTC

D: TRBD2
V: TRBV18
size: few
J: TRBJ2-1
CDR3: CASSPNSGLYNEQFF
DNA: TGTGCCAGCTCACCAAATAGCGGGCTTTACAATGAGCAGTTCTTC

D: TRBD2
V: TRBV3-1
size: many
J: TRBJ2-1
CDR3: CASSQDQYRGAYNEQFF
DNA: TGTGCCAGCAGCCAAGATCAGTACCGGGGGGCCTACAATGAGCAGTTCTTC

D: TRBD1
V: TRBV27
size: many
J: TRBJ1-2
CDR3: CASSYYRDRTNYGYTF
DNA: TGTGCCAGCAGCTATTACCGGGACAGGACTAACTATGGCTACACCTTC

D: NA
V: TRBV6-2/TRBV6-3
size: many
J: TRBJ2-2
CDR3: CASSYSNTGELFF
DNA: TGTGCCAGCAGTTACTCTAACACCGGGGAGCTGTTTTTT

D: TRBD2
V: TRBV20-1
size: many
J: TRBJ2-7
CDR3: CSARWALAGTYEQYF
DNA: TGCAGTGCTAGATGGGCCTTAGCGGGAACCTACGAGCAGTACTTC

D: NA
V: TRBV4-3
size: few
J: TRBJ2-3
CDR3: CASSQVEGTDTQYF
DNA: TGCGCCAGCAGCCAAGTTGAGGGCACAGATACGCAGTATTTT

D: NA
V: TRBV20-1
size: many
J: TRBJ2-5
CDR3: CSARLTAIETQYF
DNA: TGCAGTGCTAGGTTAACTGCAATTGAGACCCAGTACTTC

D: NA
V: TRBV25-1
size: NA
J: TRBJ2-3
CDR3: CSRSCARDTQYF
DNA: TGTTCCCGCTCCTGTGCGAGAGATACGCAGTATTTT

D: TRBD1
V: TRBV12-3/TRBV12-4
size: NA
J: TRBJ1-5
CDR3: CASSLSAGGGQPQHF
DNA: TGTGCCAGCAGTTTATCGGCAGGGGGCGGGCAGCCCCAGCATTTT

D: NA
V: TRBV5-1
size: few
J: TRBJ1-2
CDR3: CASSAEGRNYGYTF
DNA: TGCGCCAGCAGCGCTGAGGGACGGAACTATGGCTACACCTTC

D: TRBD2
V: TRBV2
size: few
J: TRBJ2-5
CDR3: CASSEGSGSIQETQYF
DNA: TGTGCCAGCAGTGAGGGTAGCGGGAGTATTCAGGAGACCCAGTACTTC